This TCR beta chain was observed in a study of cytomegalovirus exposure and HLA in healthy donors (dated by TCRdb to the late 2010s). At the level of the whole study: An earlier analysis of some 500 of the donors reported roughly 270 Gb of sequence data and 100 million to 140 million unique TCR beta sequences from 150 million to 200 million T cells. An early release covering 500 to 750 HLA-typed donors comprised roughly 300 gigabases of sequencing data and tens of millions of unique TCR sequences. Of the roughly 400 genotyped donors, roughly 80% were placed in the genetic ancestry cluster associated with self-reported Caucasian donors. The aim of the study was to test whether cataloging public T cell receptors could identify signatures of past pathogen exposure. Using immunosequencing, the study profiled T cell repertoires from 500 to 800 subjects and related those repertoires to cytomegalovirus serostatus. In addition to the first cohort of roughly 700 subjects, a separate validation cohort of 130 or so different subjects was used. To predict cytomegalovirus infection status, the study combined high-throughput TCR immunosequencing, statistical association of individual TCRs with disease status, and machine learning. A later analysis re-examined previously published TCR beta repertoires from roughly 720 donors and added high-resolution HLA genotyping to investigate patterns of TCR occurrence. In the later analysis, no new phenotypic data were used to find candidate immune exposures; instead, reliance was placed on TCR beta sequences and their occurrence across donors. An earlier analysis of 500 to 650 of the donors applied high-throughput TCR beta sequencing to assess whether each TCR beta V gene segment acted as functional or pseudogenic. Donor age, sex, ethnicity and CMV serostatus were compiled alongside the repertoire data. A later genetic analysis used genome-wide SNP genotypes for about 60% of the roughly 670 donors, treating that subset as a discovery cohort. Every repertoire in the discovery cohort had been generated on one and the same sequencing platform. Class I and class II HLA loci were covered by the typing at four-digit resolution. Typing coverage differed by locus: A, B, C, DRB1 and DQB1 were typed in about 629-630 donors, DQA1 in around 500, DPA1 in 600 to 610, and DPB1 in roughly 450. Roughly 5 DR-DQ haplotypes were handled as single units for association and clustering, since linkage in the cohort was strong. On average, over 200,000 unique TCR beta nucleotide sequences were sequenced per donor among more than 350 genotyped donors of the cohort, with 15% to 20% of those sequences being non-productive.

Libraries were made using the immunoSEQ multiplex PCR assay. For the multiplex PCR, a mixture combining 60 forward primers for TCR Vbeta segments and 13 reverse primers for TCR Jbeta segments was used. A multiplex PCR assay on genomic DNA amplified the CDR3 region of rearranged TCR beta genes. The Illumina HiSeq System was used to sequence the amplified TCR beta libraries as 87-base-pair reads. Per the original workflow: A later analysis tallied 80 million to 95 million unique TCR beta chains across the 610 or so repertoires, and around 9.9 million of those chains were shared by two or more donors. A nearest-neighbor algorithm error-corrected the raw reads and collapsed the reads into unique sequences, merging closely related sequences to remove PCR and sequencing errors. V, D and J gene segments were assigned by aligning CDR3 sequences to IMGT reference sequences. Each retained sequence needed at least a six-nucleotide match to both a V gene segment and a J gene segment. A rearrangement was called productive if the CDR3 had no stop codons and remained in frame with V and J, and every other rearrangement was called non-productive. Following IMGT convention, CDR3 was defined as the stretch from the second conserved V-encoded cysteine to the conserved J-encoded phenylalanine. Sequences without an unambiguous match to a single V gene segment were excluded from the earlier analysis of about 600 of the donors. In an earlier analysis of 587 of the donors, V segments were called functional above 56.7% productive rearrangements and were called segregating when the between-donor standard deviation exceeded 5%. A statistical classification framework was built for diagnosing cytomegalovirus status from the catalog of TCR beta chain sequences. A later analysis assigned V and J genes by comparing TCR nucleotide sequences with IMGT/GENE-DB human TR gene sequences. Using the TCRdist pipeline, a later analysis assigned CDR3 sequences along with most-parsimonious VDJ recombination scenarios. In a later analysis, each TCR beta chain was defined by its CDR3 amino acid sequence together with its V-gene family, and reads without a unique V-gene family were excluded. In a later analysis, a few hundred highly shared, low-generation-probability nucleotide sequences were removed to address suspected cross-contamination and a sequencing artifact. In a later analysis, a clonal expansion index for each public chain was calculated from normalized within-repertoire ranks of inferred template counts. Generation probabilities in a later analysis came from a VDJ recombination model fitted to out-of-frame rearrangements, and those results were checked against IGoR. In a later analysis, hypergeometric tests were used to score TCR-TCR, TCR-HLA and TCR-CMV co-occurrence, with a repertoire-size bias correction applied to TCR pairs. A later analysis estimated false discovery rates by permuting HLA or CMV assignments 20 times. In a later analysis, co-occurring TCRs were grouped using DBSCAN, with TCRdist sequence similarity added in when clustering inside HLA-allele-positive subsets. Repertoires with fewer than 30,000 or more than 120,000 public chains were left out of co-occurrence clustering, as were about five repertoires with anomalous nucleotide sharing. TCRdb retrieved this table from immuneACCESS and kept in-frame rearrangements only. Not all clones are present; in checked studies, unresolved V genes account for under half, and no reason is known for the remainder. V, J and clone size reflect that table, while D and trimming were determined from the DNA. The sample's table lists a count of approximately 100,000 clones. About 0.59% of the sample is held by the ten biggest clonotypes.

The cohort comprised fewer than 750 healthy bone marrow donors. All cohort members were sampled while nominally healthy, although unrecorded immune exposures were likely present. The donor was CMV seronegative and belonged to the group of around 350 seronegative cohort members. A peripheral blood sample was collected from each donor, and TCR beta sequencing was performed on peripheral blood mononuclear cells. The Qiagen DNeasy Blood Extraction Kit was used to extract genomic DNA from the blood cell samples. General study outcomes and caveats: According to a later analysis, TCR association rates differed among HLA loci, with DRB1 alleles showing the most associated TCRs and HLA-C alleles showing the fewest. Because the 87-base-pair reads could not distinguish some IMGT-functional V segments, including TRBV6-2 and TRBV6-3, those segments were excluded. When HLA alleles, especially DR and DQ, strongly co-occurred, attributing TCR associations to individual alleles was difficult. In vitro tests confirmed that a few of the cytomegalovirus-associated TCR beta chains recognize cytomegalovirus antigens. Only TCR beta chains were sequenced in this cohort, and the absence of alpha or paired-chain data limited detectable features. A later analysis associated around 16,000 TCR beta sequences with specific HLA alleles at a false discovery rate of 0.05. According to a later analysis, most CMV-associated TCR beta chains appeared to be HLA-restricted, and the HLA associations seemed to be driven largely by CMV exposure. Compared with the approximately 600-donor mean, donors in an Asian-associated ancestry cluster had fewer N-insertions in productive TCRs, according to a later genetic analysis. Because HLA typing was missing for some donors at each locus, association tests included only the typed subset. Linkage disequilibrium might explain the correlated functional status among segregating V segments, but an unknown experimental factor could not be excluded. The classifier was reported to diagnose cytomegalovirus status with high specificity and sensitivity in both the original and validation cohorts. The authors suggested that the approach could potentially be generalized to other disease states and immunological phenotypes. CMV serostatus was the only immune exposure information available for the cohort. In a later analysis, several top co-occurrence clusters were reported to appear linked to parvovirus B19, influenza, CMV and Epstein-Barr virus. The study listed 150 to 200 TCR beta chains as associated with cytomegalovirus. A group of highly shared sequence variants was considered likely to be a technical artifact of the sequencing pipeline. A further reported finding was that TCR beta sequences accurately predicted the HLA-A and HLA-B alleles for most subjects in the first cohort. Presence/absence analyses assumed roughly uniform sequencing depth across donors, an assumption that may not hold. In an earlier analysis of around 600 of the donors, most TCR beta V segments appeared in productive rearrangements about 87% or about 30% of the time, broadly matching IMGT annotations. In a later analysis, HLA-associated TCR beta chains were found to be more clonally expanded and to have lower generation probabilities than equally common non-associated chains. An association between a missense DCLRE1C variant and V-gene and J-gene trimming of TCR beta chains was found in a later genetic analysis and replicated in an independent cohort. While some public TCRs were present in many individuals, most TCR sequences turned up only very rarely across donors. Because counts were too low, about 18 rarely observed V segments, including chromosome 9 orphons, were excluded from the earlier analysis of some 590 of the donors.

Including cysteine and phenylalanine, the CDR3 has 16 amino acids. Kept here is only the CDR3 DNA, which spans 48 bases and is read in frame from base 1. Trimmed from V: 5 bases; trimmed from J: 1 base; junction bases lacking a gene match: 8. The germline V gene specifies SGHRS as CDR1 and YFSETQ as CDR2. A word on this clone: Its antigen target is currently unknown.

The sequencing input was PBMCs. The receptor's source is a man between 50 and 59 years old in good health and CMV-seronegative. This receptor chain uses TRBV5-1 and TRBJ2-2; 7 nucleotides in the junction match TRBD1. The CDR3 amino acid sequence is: CASRPRDSLNTGELFF. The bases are TGCGCCAGCAGACCCCGGGACAGCTTGAACACCGGGGAGCTGTTTTTT.